A selection of T cell receptor beta chains follows, all from one sample in a study of OX40 agonist ivuxolimab in advanced cancers. Measured with immunoSEQ multiplex PCR; TCRdb has only the in-frame clones, and not every one. The profile shows 35,000 to 45,000 clones, around 87% of them singletons. The sample consisted of CD4+ or CD8+ T cells sorted from blood, taken in a trial of the OX40 agonist ivuxolimab. These TCRs come from an adult with an advanced solid tumor such as melanoma, head and neck, liver or kidney cancer. The conserved cysteine and the conserved F or W are not part of the CDR3 here. Fields, in order: V gene, CDR3 protein.

V gene: TRBV30; CDR3 protein: AWRPPGPSRNEQF
V gene: TRBV4-1; CDR3 protein: ASSQVERYEQY
V gene: TRBV7-2; CDR3 protein: ASSLGGGYTIY
V gene: TRBV7-2; CDR3 protein: ASSLGSRGLYGYT
V gene: TRBV5-4; CDR3 protein: ASSYRGRNTEAF
V gene: TRBV21-1; CDR3 protein: ASSRRRLAPDEQY
V gene: TRBV2; CDR3 protein: ASTEGEGLREKLF
V gene: TRBV4-2; CDR3 protein: ASSSGGLASTDTQY
V gene: TRBV5-1; CDR3 protein: ASSVQGSPGETQY
V gene: TRBV28; CDR3 protein: ASSFPLGETQY
V gene: TRBV6-6; CDR3 protein: ASSYSGTGNTIY
V gene: TRBV7-9; CDR3 protein: ASSTGTGGGGNQPQH
V gene: TRBV27; CDR3 protein: ASSWRPKGNTGELF
V gene: TRBV9; CDR3 protein: ASSRGDSNEKLF
V gene: TRBV28; CDR3 protein: ASSLAGGYSFQPQH
V gene: TRBV15; CDR3 protein: ATSRDDTGQGGLNQPQH
V gene: TRBV19; CDR3 protein: ASSISRNTEAF
V gene: TRBV10-3; CDR3 protein: AISARSADTQY
V gene: TRBV19; CDR3 protein: ASSPRTGGVINEKLF
V gene: TRBV18; CDR3 protein: ASSPPRRTEAF
V gene: TRBV4-2; CDR3 protein: ASSWDAGSYEQY
V gene: TRBV7-9; CDR3 protein: ASSSGWTYYT
V gene: TRBV2; CDR3 protein: ASSVNLYEQY
V gene: TRBV27; CDR3 protein: ASRKSSSYEQY
V gene: TRBV14; CDR3 protein: ASSPGTGGYTGELF
V gene: TRBV28; CDR3 protein: ASSPLAGGRVQETQY
V gene: TRBV21-1; CDR3 protein: ASTGQGESGNTIY
V gene: TRBV7-9; CDR3 protein: ATNLAGGNEQF
V gene: TRBV2; CDR3 protein: ASSRTGEPEAF
V gene: TRBV6-5; CDR3 protein: ASSRDGNSGNTIY
V gene: TRBV29-1; CDR3 protein: SAGQGVEAF
V gene: TRBV12-2; CDR3 protein: ASRLRLKGTGGEMGSYNEQF
V gene: TRBV5-6; CDR3 protein: ASSLGFMGQHTDTQY
V gene: TRBV7-9; CDR3 protein: ASSLGRQGGT
V gene: TRBV7-2; CDR3 protein: ASSLLSGQQETQY
V gene: TRBV10-3; CDR3 protein: AISESSGTAGYT
V gene: TRBV9; CDR3 protein: ASSAGDLPGSPLH
V gene: TRBV27; CDR3 protein: ASSLRNTGELF
V gene: TRBV9; CDR3 protein: ASSPRTELGEQF
V gene: TRBV5-1; CDR3 protein: ASSLGQGALSTDTQY
V gene: TRBV18; CDR3 protein: ASSPAGFGIATNEKLF
V gene: TRBV4-1; CDR3 protein: ASSQGPNEKLF
V gene: TRBV6-1; CDR3 protein: ASSVSGPSTDTQY
V gene: TRBV18; CDR3 protein: ASSLQREASGELF
V gene: TRBV7-8; CDR3 protein: ASSSGGTSLYEQY
V gene: TRBV5-1; CDR3 protein: ASSLAASGRVGETQY
V gene: TRBV28; CDR3 protein: ASSPAGGSNQPQH
V gene: TRBV7-6; CDR3 protein: ASSLGDRGSYEQY
V gene: TRBV5-1; CDR3 protein: ASRSGSVVGELF
V gene: TRBV6-5; CDR3 protein: ASSFLQGDGYT
V gene: TRBV25-1; CDR3 protein: ASSEFLTSGVGETQY
V gene: TRBV28; CDR3 protein: ASTPRGIGEKLF
V gene: TRBV11-2; CDR3 protein: ASSRRGDPGYEQY
V gene: TRBV28; CDR3 protein: ASSLEAGVFPQH
V gene: TRBV15; CDR3 protein: ATSRYTGELF
V gene: TRBV5-6; CDR3 protein: ASSLGAASDTQY
V gene: TRBV6-1; CDR3 protein: ASSAGKARSGNTIY